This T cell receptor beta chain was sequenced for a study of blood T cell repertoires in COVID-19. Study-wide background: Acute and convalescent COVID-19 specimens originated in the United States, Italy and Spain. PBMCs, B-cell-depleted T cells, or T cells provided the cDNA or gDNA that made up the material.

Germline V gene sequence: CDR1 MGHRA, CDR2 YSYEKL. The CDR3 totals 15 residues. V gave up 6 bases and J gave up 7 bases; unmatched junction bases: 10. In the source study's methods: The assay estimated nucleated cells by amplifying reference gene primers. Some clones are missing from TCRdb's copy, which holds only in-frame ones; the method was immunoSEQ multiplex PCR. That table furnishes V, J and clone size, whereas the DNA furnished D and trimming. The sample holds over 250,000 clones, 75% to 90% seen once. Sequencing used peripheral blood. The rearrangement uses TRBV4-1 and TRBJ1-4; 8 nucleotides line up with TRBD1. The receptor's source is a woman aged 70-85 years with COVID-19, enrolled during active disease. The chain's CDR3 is CASSISAGGPEKLFF. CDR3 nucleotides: TGCGCCAGCAGTATTTCGGCAGGGGGCCCTGAAAAACTGTTTTTT.